Shown below are 7 T cell receptor beta chains from a single sample sequenced in a study of sequential checkpoint blockade in melanoma. Described treatment: randomized to nivolumab then ipilimumab (arm A) or the reverse (arm B). Clones were read by immunoSEQ multiplex PCR, and TCRdb kept only the in-frame ones, dropping some. Among 2,500 to 3,500 clones listed, under 30% were seen once. This specimen consisted of tumor tissue (inferred from file names), obtained from a patient given nivolumab and ipilimumab in sequence. All receptors derive from a human donor with melanoma.

The sample holds many counts of this clone. This sequence joins TRBV11-3 and TRBJ1-6, with 8 bases that match TRBD1. The CDR3 consists of 16 residues. V trimming: 1 base; J trimming: 4 bases; junction bases outside the gene matches: 3. CDR1 is SGHNT and CDR2 is YENEEA in the germline V gene. The CDR3 here is CASSLGQGKYNSPLHF. The CDR3, as DNA: TGTGCCAGCAGCTTAGGACAGGGGAAATATAATTCACCCCTCCACTTT. Filled out from reference TRBV11-3 and TRBJ1-6, the complete variable domain reads EAGVVQSPRYKIIEKKQPVAFWCNPISGHNTLYWYLQNLGQGPELLIRYENEEAVDDSQLPKDRFSAERLKGVDSTLKIQPAELGDSAVYLCASSLGQGKYNSPLHFGNGTRLTVT.

This clone was picked up many times. The CDR3 sequence is CASSFTSGSYNEQFF. The CDR3 DNA reads as TGTGCCAGCAGCTTTACTAGCGGGTCCTACAATGAGCAGTTCTTC. V is TRBV11-3 and J is TRBJ2-1, with 9 bases that match TRBD2. The J segment lost 1 base and the V segment lost 3 bases, leaving 1 base of the junction unmatched. The CDR3 contains 15 residues. Germline V lookup: CDR1 SGHNT, CDR2 YENEEA.

This clone is deemed large. The chain links TRBV19 to TRBJ1-5; D gene ambiguous. V lost 7 bases, J lost 4 bases, and 8 bases lay in between. Germline CDR1 reads LNHDA; CDR2 reads SQIVND (reference sequence). CDR3 length equals 12 residues. This CDR3 reads CASKTSNQPQHF. The CDR3 DNA reads TGTGCCAGTAAGACGTCTAATCAGCCCCAGCATTTT.

This sequence joins TRBV6-8 and TRBJ1-3; 8 nucleotides line up with TRBD1. The CDR3 has 17 amino acids. Germline trimming cut 5 bases from V and 1 base from J; bases unmatched to any gene: 10. Germline CDR1 reads MNHGY; CDR2 reads SAAAGT. The CDR3: CASSDPTGVMSGNTIYF. CDR3 bases: TGTGCCAGCAGTGACCCGACAGGGGTTATGTCTGGAAACACCATATATTTT.

This clone was detected only a few times. V gene TRBV19 combines with J gene TRBJ2-7; 9 bases line up with TRBD2. After removal of 8 bases from V and 6 bases from J, the junction contained 17 bases not matched to a gene. The CDR3 has 16 amino acids. From germline, CDR1 is LNHDA and CDR2 SQIVND (reference sequence). CDR3 nucleotide sequence: TGTGCCAGTGGCAAGCGGGGGGACGGGCCTTTGGCCGAGCAGTACTTC. The encoded protein is CASGKRGDGPLAEQYF.

The V gene is TRBV19, the J gene TRBJ2-2, with D possibly being TRBD1 (6 bases). Germline CDR1 LNHDA, CDR2 SQIVND (reference sequence). V was shortened by 5 bases and J by 3 bases, with 16 bases between the two germline ends. There are 16 residues in the CDR3. This CDR3 reads CASSVRGTPYTGELFF. The DNA of the CDR3 is TGTGCCAGTAGTGTCAGAGGGACACCTTACACCGGGGAGCTGTTTTTT. The whole variable domain, remainder taken from reference TRBV19 and TRBJ2-2, is DGGITQSPKYLFRKEGQNVTLSCEQNLNHDAMYWYRQDPGQGLRLIYYSQIVNDFQKGDIAEGYSVSREKKESFPLTVTSAQKNPTAFYLCASSVRGTPYTGELFFGEGSRLTVL.

This chain uses TRBV30 with TRBJ1-6, with TRBD1 matching 9 bases. The V segment lost 2 bases and the J segment 9 bases; nucleotides outside the gene matches: 2. The CDR3 sequence is 13 residues long. Germline V CDR1 and CDR2: GTSNPN, SVGIG (reference sequence). The CDR3 coding sequence is TGTGCCTGGAGTCGACAGGGGGTTTCACCCCTCCACTTT. Encoded protein: CAWSRQGVSPLHF.